What follows describes a single T cell receptor beta chain. Antigen: not known. This entry comes from a study of T cell responses to AZD1222 COVID-19 vaccine. Looking at the study overall: Researchers grouped second doses given at about 4 or about 12 weeks into one pool. General study results and limits: After two AZD1222 doses, spike-specific TCR breadth and depth rose versus day 0. Targets within unmutated variant regions were reportedly found for nearly half of spike-specific TCRs.

Only in-frame clones appear in the TCRdb table, and some are missing; sequencing was by immunoSEQ multiplex PCR. The table lists around 70,000 clones, just over 85% of them singletons. J gave up 3 bases and V 0 bases, and 10 bases lay outside the gene matches. Germline V gene sequence: CDR1 MRHNA, CDR2 SNTAGT. This CDR3 has 17 amino acids. The origin of this receptor is an adult in good health. Here the sequenced sample was peripheral blood, taken on day 0 of AZD1222 vaccination. The chain employs TRBV6-4 and TRBJ1-1, with TRBD1 matching 7 bases. CDR3 in DNA: TGTGCCAGCAGTGACTCCCTCGAGCCAGGACAGGACACTGAAGCTTTCTTT. Translating it yields CASSDSLEPGQDTEAFF.